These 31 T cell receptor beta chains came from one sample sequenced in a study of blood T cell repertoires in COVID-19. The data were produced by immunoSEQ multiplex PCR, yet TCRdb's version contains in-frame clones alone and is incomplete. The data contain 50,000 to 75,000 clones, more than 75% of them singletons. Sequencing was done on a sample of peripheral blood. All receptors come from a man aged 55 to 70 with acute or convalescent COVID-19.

In nucleotides, the CDR3 is TGTGCCAGCAGCCAATTTGGTAGCGGGGAGCAAGAGACCCAGTACTTC. It encodes CASSQFGSGEQETQYF. The chain carries TRBV4-2 and TRBJ2-5, with TRBD2 matching over 8 bases. The CDR3 runs to 16 residues. J was trimmed by 2 bases and V by 2 bases; bases with no gene match: 7. CDR1 is LGHNA, CDR2 YNFKEQ, per germline.

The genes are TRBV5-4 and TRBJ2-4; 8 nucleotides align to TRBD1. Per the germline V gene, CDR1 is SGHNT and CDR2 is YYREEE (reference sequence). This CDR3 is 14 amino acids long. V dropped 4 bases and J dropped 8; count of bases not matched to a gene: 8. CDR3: CASSSTGQADIQYF. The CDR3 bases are TGTGCCAGCAGCAGCACGGGACAGGCAGACATTCAGTACTTC.

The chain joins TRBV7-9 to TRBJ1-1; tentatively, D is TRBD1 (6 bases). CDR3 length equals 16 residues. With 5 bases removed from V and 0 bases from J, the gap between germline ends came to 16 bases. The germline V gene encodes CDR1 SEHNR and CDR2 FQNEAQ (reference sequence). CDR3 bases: TGTGCCAGCAGCAAAAGTGGGGGCGGCATGAACACTGAAGCTTTCTTT. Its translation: CASSKSGGGMNTEAFF.

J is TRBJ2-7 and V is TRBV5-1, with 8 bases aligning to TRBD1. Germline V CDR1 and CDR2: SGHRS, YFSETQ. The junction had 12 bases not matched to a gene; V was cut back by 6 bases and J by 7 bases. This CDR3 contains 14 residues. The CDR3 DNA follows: TGCGCCAGCAACCCGACAGGGGCGACGGGGGAGCAGTACTTC. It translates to CASNPTGATGEQYF.

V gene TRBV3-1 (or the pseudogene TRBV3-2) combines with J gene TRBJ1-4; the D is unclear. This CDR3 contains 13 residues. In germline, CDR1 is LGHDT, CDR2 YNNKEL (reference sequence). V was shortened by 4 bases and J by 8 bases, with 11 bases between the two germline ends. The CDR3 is CASSLTPGEKLFF. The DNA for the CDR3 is TGTGCCAGCAGCCTCACTCCGGGGGAAAAACTGTTTTTT.

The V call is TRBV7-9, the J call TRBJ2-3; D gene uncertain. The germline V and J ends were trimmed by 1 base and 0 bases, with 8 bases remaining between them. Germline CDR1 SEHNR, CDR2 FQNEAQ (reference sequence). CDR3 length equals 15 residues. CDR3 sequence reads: CASSLGTVSTDTQYF. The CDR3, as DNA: TGTGCCAGCAGCTTAGGAACAGTTAGCACAGATACGCAGTATTTT.

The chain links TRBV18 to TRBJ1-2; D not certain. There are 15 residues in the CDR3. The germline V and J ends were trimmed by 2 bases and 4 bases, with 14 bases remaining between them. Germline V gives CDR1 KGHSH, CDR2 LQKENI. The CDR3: CASSPELEGGYGYTF. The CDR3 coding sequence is TGTGCCAGCTCACCAGAGTTAGAGGGAGGCTATGGCTACACCTTC.

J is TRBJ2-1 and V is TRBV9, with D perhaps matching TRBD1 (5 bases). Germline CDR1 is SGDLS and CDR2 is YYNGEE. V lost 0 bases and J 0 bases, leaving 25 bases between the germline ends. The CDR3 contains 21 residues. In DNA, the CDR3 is TGTGCCAGCAGCGTAGGTTTACAGGCCCTCTTATCTAGAAGCTCCTACAATGAGCAGTTCTTC. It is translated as CASSVGLQALLSRSSYNEQFF.

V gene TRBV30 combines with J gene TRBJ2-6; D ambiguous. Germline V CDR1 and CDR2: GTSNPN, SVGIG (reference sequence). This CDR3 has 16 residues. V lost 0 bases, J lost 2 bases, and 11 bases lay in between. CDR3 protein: CAWSVSWAAGANVLTF. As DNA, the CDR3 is TGTGCCTGGAGTGTCTCGTGGGCAGCTGGGGCCAACGTCCTGACTTTC.

CDR3 DNA: TGTGCCAGCAGCTATTCTGGAAACACCATATATTTT. It yields the protein CASSYSGNTIYF. This chain connects TRBV6-2 or TRBV6-3 to TRBJ1-3; unclear D gene. Trimming took off 6 bases at V and 1 base at J, with 4 bases between the two ends. Germline V gene data show CDR1 as MNHEY and CDR2 as SVGEGT. This CDR3 region has 12 residues.

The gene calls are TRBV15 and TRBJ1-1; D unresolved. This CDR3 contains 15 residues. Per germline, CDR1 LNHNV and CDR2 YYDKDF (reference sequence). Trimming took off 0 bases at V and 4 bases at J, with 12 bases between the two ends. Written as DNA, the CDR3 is TGTGCCACCAGCAGAGAGGGCGGGGTTGGCACTGAAGCTTTCTTT. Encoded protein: CATSREGGVGTEAFF.

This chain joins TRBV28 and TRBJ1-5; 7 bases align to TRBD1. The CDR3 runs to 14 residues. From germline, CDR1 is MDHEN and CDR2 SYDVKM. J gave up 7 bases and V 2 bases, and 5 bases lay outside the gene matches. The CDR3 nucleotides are TGTGCCAGCAGTTTACTTGGAGGGGGCCAGCCCCAGCATTTT. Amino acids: CASSLLGGGQPQHF.

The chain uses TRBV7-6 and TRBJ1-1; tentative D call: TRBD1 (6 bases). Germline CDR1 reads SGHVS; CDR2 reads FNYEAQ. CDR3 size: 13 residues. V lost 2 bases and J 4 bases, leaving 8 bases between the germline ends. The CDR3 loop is CASSLHRATEAFF. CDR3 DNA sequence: TGTGCCAGCAGCTTACACAGGGCCACTGAAGCTTTCTTT.

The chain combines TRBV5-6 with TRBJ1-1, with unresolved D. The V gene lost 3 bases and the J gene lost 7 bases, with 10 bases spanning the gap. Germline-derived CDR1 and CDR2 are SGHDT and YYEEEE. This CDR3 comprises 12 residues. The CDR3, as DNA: TGTGCCAGCAGCTCCCAGTGGAGTGAAGCTTTCTTT. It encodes CASSSQWSEAFF. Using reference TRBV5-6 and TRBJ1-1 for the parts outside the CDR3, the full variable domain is DAGVTQSPTHLIKTRGQQVTLRCSPKSGHDTVSWYQQALGQGPQFIFQYYEEEERQRGNFPDRFSGHQFPNYSSELNVNALLLGDSALYLCASSSQWSEAFFGQGTRLTVV.

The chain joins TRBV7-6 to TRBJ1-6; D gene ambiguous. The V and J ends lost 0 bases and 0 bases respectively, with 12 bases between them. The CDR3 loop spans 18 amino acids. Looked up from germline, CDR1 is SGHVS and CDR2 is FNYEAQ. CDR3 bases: TGTGCCAGCAGCTTAGCCTCCCGCGGGAGCTCCTATAATTCACCCCTCCACTTT. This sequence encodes CASSLASRGSSYNSPLHF.

The CDR3 sequence is CASRATRGEQYF. The DNA of the CDR3 is TGTGCCAGCAGGGCTACAAGGGGCGAGCAGTACTTC. This chain links TRBV12-3 or TRBV12-4 with TRBJ2-7; D may be TRBD1 (5 bases). The CDR3 totals 12 residues. V lost 6 bases and J lost 6, with 12 bases in between.

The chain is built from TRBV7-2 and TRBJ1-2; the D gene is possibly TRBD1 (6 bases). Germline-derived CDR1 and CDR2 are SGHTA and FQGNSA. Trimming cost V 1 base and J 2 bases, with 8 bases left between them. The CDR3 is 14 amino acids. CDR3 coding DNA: TGTGCCAGCAGCTTAGGGGGGCTAAACTATGGCTACACCTTC. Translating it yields CASSLGGLNYGYTF.

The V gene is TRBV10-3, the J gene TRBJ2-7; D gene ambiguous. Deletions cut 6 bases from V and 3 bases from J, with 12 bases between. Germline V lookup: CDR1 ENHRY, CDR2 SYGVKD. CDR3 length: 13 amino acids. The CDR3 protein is CAISVERSYEQYF. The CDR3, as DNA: TGTGCCATCAGCGTGGAAAGGAGCTACGAGCAGTACTTC.

In DNA, the CDR3 is TGTGCCAGCAGGTCTAATGGAAACACCATATATTTT. It translates to CASRSNGNTIYF. The chain combines TRBV27 with TRBJ1-3; no firm D call. The germline gives CDR1 MNHEY, CDR2 SMNVEV (reference sequence). V lost 6 bases and J 3 bases, leaving 6 bases between the germline ends. The CDR3 totals 12 residues.

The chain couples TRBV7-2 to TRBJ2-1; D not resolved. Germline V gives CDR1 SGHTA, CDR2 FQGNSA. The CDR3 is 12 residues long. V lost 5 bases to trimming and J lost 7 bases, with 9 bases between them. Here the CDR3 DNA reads TGTGCCAGCAGCGAACACGGGAATGAGCAGTTCTTC. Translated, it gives CASSEHGNEQFF.

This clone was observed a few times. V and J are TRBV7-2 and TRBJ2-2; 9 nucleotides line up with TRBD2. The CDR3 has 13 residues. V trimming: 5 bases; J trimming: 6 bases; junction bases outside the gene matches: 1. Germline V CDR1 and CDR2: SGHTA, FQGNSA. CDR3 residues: CASSPSGAGELFF. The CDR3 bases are TGTGCCAGCAGCCCTAGCGGGGCCGGGGAGCTGTTTTTT.

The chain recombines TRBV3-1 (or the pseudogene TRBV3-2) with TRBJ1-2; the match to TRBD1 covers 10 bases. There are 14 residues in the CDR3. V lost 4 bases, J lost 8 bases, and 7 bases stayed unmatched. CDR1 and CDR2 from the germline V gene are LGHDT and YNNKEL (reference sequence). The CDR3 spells CASSRRDRGSGYTF. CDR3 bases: TGTGCCAGCAGCCGACGGGACAGGGGTTCCGGCTACACCTTC.

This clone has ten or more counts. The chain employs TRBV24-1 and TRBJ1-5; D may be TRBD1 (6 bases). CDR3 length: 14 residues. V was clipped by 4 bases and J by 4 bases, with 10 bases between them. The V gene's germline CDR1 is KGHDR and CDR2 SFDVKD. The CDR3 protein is CATSDPGQNQPQHF. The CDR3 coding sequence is TGTGCCACCAGTGACCCCGGACAGAATCAGCCCCAGCATTTT.

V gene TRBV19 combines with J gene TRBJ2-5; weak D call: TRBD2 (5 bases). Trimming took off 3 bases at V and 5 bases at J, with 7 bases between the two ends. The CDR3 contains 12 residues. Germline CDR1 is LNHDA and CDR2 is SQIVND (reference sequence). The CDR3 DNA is TGTGCCAGTAGTATTTGGGAGGAGACCCAGTACTTC. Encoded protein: CASSIWEETQYF.

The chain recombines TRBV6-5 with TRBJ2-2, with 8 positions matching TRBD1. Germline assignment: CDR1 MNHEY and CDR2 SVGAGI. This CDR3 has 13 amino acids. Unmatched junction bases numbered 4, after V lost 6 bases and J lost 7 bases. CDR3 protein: CASRTQGVGELFF. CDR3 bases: TGTGCCAGCAGGACACAGGGGGTCGGGGAGCTGTTTTTT.

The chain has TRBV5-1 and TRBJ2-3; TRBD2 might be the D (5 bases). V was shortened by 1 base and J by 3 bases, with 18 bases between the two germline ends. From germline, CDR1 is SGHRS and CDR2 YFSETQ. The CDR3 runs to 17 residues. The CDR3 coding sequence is TGCGCCAGCAGCTTGATGGGCCGGGAACTTAAGACAGATACGCAGTATTTT. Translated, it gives CASSLMGRELKTDTQYF.

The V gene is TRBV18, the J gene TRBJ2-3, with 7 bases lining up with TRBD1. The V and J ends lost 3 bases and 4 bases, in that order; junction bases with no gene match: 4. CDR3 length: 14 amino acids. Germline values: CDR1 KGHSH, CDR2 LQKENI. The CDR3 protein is CASSPTGTPDTQYF. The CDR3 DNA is TGTGCCAGCTCACCGACAGGGACCCCAGATACGCAGTATTTT.

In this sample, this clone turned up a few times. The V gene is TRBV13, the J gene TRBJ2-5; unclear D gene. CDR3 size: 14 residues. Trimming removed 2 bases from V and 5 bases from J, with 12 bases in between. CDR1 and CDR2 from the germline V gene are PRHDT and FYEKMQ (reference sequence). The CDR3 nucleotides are TGTGCCAGCAGCTTATTTTACAAGAAGGAGACCCAGTACTTC. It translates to CASSLFYKKETQYF.

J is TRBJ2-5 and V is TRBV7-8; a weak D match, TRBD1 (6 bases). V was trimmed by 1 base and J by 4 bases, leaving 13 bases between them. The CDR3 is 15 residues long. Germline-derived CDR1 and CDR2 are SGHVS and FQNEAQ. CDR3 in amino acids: CASSLEGQLGETQYF. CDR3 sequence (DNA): TGTGCCAGCAGCTTAGAGGGACAACTGGGAGAGACCCAGTACTTC. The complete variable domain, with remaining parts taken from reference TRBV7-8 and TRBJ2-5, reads GAGVSQSPRYKVAKRGQDVALRCDPISGHVSLFWYQQALGQGPEFLTYFQNEAQLDKSGLPSDRFFAERPEGSVSTLKIQRTQQEDSAVYLCASSLEGQLGETQYFGPGTRLLVL.

The CDR3 DNA sequence: TGTGCCAGCATCTGGGGAGGCAAGAACACTGAAGCTTTCTTT. This encodes CASIWGGKNTEAFF. The chain carries TRBV7-2 and TRBJ1-1, with D uncertain. In germline, CDR1 is SGHTA, CDR2 FQGNSA. This CDR3 comprises 14 residues. The ends were cut back, 7 bases at V and 1 base at J, with 13 bases in the middle. Full variable domain (outside the CDR3, taken from reference TRBV7-2 and TRBJ1-1): GAGVSQSPSNKVTEKGKDVELRCDPISGHTALYWYRQSLGQGLEFLIYFQGNSAPDKSGLPSDRFSAERTGGSVSTLTIQRTQQEDSAVYLCASIWGGKNTEAFFGQGTRLTVV.

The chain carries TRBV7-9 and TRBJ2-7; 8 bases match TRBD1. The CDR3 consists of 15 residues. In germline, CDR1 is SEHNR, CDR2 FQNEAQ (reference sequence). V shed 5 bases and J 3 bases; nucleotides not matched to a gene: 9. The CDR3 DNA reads TGTGCCAGCAGCCCCCGGGACAGGAAGGGCTACGAGCAGTACTTC. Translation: CASSPRDRKGYEQYF. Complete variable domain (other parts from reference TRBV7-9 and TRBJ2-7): DTGVSQNPRHKITKRGQNVTFRCDPISEHNRLYWYRQTLGQGPEFLTYFQNEAQLEKSRLLSDRFSAERPKGSFSTLEIQRTEQGDSAMYLCASSPRDRKGYEQYFGPGTRLTVT.